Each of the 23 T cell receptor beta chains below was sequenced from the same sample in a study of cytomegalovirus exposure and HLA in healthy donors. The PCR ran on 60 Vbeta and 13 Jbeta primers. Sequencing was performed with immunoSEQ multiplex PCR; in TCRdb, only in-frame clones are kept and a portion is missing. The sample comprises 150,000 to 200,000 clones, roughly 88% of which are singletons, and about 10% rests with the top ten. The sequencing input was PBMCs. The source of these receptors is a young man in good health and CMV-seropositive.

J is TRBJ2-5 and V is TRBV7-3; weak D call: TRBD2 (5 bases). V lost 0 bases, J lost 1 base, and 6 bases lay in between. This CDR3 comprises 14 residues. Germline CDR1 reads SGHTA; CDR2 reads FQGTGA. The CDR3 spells CASSLTGSQETQYF. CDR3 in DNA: TGTGCCAGCAGCTTAACGGGGAGCCAAGAGACCCAGTACTTC.

CDR3 loop: CASSPNTNTGELFF. CDR3 in DNA: TGTGCCAGCAGCCCCAACACGAACACCGGGGAGCTGTTTTTT. The chain joins TRBV5-5 to TRBJ2-2; no firm D call. This CDR3 region has 14 residues. Germline V lookup: CDR1 SGHKS, CDR2 YYEKEE (reference sequence). V lost 4 bases, J lost 0 bases, and 7 bases lay in between.

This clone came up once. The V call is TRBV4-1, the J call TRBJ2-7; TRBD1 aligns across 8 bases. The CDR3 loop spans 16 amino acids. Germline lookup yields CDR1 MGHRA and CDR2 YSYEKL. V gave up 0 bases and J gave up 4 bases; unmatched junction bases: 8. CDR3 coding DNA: TGCGCCAGCAGCCAAGATCCAGGGGGCGGGGTGTACGAGCAGTACTTC. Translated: CASSQDPGGGVYEQYF.

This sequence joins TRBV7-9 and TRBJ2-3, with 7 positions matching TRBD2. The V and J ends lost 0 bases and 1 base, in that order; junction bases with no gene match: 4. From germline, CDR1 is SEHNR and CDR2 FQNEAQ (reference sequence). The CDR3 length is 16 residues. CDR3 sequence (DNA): TGTGCCAGCAGCTTAGCCGCGGGAGCCCGCACAGATACGCAGTATTTT. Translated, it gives CASSLAAGARTDTQYF.

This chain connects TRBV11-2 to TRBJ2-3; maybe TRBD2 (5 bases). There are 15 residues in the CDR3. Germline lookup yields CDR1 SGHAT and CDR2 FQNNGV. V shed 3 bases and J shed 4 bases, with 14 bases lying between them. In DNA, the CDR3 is TGTGCCAGCAGCTTGATCACTAGTGGGGCAGATACGCAGTATTTT. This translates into CASSLITSGADTQYF.

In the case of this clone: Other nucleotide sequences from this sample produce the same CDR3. The CDR3 region is CASSQVRGNEQFF. The CDR3, as DNA: TGTGCCAGCAGCCAAGTCCGGGGGAATGAGCAGTTCTTC. V and J are TRBV14 and TRBJ2-1, with D possibly being TRBD2 (6 bases). There are 13 residues in the CDR3. From germline, CDR1 is SGHDN and CDR2 FVKESK. The germline V and J ends were trimmed by 1 base and 7 bases, with 8 bases remaining between them.

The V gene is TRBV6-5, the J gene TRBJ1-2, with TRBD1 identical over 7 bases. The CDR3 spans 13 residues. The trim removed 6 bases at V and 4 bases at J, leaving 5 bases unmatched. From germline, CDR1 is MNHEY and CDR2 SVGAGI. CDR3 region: CASSGTAFYGYTF. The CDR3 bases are TGTGCCAGCAGCGGGACAGCATTCTATGGCTACACCTTC.

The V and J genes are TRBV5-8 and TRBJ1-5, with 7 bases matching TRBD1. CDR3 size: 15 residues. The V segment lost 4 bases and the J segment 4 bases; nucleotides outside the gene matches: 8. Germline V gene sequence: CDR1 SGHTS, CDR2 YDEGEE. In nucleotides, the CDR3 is TGTGCCAGCAGCCAAGGACAGGTCAGAAATCAGCCCCAGCATTTT. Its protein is CASSQGQVRNQPQHF.

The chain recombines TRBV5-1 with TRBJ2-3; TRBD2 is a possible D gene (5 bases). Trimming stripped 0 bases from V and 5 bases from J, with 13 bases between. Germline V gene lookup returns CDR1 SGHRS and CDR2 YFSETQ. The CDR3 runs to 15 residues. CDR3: CASSLGLASIDTQYF. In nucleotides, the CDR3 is TGCGCCAGCAGCTTGGGGCTAGCTTCAATAGATACGCAGTATTTT. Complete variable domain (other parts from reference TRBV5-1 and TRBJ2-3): KAGVTQTPRYLIKTRGQQVTLSCSPISGHRSVSWYQQTPGQGLQFLFEYFSETQRNKGNFPGRFSGRQFSNSRSEMNVSTLELGDSALYLCASSLGLASIDTQYFGPGTRLTVL.

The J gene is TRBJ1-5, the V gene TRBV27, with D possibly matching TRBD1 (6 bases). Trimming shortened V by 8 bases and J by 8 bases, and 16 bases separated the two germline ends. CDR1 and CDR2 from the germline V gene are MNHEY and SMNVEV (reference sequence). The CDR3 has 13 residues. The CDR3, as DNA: TGTGCCAGCGCCACAGGGAAGGGGAAGCCCCAGCATTTT. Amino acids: CASATGKGKPQHF.

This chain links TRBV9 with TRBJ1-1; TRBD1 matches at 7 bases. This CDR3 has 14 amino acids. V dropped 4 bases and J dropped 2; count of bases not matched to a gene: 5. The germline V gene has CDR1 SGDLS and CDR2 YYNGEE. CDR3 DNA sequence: TGTGCCAGCAGCCCGGACAGGAGAAACACTGAAGCTTTCTTT. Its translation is CASSPDRRNTEAFF. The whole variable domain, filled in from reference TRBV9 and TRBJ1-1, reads DSGVTQTPKHLITATGQRVTLRCSPRSGDLSVYWYQQSLDQGLQFLIQYYNGEERAKGNILERFSAQQFPDLHSELNLSSLELGDSALYFCASSPDRRNTEAFFGQGTRLTVV.

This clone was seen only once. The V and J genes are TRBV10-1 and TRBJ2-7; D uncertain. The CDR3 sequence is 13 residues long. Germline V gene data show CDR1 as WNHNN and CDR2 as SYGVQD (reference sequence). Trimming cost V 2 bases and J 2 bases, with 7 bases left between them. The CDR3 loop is CASSEAGTYEQYF. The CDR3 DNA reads TGCGCCAGCAGTGAGGCAGGAACCTACGAGCAGTACTTC.

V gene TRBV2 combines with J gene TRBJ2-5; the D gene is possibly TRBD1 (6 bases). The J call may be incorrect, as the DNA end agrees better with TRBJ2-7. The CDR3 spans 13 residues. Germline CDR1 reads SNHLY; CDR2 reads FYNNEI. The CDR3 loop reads CASRTTGSYEQYF. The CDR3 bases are TGTGCCAGCAGGACGACAGGTTCTTACGAGCAGTACTTC.

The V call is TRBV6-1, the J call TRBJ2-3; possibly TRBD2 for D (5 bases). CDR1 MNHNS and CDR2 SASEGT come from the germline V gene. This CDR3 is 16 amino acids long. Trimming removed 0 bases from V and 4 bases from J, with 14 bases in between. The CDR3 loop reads CASSEAWTRLADTQYF. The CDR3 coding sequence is TGTGCCAGCAGTGAAGCTTGGACTCGCCTGGCAGATACGCAGTATTTT.

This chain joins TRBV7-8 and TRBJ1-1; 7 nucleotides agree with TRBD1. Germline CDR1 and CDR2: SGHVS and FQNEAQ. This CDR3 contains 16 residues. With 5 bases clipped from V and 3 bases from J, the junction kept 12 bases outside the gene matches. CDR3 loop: CASSPFQGVEDTEAFF. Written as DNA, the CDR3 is TGTGCCAGCAGCCCTTTTCAGGGGGTCGAGGACACTGAAGCTTTCTTT. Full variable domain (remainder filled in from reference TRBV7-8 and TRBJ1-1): GAGVSQSPRYKVAKRGQDVALRCDPISGHVSLFWYQQALGQGPEFLTYFQNEAQLDKSGLPSDRFFAERPEGSVSTLKIQRTQQEDSAVYLCASSPFQGVEDTEAFFGQGTRLTVV.

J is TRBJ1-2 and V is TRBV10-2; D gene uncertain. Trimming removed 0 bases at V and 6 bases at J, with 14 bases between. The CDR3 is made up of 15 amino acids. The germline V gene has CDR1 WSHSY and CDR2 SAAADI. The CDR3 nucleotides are TGCGCCAGCAGTGAGTCGAGACTAACCAAAAATGGCTACACCTTC. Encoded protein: CASSESRLTKNGYTF.

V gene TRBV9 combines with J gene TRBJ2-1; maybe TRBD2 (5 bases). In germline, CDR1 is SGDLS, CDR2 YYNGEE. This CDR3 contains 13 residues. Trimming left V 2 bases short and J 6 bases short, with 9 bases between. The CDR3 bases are TGTGCCAGCAGCGTCCACGGGGTCAATGAGCAGTTCTTC. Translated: CASSVHGVNEQFF.

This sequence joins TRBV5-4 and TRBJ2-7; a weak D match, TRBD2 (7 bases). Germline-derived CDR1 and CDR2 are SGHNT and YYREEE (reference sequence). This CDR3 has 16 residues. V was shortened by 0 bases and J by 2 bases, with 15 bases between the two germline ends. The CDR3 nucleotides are TGTGCCAGCAGCTTGGGGGGGCGGGGGAACACCTACGAGCAGTACTTC. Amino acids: CASSLGGRGNTYEQYF.

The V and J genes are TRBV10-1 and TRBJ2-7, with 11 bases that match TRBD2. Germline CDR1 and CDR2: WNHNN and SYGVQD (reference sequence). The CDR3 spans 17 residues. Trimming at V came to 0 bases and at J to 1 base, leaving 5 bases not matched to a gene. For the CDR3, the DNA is TGCGCCAGCAGTGAGTCTAGACTAGCGGGGCCGTCCTACGAGCAGTACTTC. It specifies CASSESRLAGPSYEQYF.

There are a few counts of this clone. The CDR3 sequence: CASSIARSIEAFF. In DNA, the CDR3 is TGTGCCAGTAGTATAGCCAGAAGTATTGAAGCTTTCTTT. The chain couples TRBV19 to TRBJ1-1; no clear D. The germline V gene encodes CDR1 LNHDA and CDR2 SQIVND (reference sequence). This CDR3 spans 13 amino acids. V gave up 1 base and J gave up 7 bases, with 10 bases separating them.

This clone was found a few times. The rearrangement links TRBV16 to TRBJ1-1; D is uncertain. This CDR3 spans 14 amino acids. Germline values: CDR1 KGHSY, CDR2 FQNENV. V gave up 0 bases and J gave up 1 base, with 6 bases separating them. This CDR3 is CASSQSAANTEAFF. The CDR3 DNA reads TGTGCCAGCAGCCAATCGGCGGCGAACACTGAAGCTTTCTTT.

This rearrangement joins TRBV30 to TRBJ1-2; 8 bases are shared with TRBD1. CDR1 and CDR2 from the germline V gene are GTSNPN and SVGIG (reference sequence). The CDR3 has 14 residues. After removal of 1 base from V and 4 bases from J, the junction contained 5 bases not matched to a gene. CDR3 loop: CAWSADRGSYGYTF. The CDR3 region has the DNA TGTGCCTGGAGTGCTGACAGGGGTAGCTATGGCTACACCTTC.

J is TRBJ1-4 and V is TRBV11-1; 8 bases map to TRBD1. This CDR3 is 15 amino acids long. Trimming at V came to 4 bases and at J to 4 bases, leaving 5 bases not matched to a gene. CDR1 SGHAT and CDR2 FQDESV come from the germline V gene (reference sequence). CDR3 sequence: CASSSPGQVNEKLFF. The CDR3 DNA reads TGTGCCAGCAGCTCCCCGGGACAGGTTAATGAAAAACTGTTTTTT.